One sample yielded the 21 T cell receptor beta chains listed below, sequenced in a study. TCRdb re-analysed the RT-PCR reads in MiXCR, keeping a single row per CDR3 protein. The sample has about 680,000 distinct CDR3 sequences; 14% are singletons. The sequenced sample was memory CD4+ T cells from blood. The receptors shown here come from a female donor in good health, serving as a healthy control.

CDR3 loop: CASSEFEKGKLFF. Written as DNA, the CDR3 is TGTGCCAGCAGTGAGTTCGAGAAGGGAAAACTGTTTTTT. This chain connects TRBV6-1 to TRBJ1-4; D gene uncertain. Per the germline V gene, CDR1 is MNHNS and CDR2 is SASEGT. The CDR3 extends over 13 amino acids. V was cut by 3 bases and J by 10 bases, with 12 bases left in between.

This clonotype has at least ten counts. The CDR3: CASSRQGGNTEAFF. The CDR3 region has the DNA TGTGCCAGCAGTAGACAGGGGGGGAACACTGAAGCTTTCTTT. This sequence joins TRBV12-3 or TRBV12-4 and TRBJ1-1; 9 bases are shared with TRBD1. V gave up 5 bases and J gave up 1 base; unmatched junction bases: 2. The CDR3 covers 14 residues.

The table lists this clonotype with many counts. The chain carries TRBV4-2 and TRBJ1-5; D is ambiguous. The V end lost 1 base, the J end lost 1 base, and 11 bases lay between the germline ends. Germline CDR1 is LGHNA and CDR2 is YNFKEQ. The CDR3 contains 16 residues. CDR3 residues: CASSQGSLRSNQPQHF. The CDR3 bases are TGTGCCAGCAGCCAAGGGTCGTTGCGGAGCAATCAGCCCCAGCATTTT.

The rearrangement joins TRBV7-9 to TRBJ1-3; 11 positions agree with TRBD1. Germline V lookup: CDR1 SEHNR, CDR2 FQNEAQ (reference sequence). V was clipped by 3 bases and J by 2 bases; unmatched bases: 0. The CDR3 loop spans 15 amino acids. The CDR3 region is CASSLGQGAGNTIYF. CDR3 nucleotide sequence: TGTGCCAGCAGCTTGGGACAGGGGGCTGGAAACACCATATATTTT.

This clonotype was seen at least ten times. The chain combines TRBV7-2 with TRBJ2-3; no definite D call. V lost 5 bases to trimming and J lost 1 base, with 7 bases between them. CDR1 SGHTA and CDR2 FQGNSA come from the germline V gene. This CDR3 is 13 amino acids long. CDR3 DNA: TGTGCCAGCAGCCCGTTAGGCACAGATACGCAGTATTTT. Its translation: CASSPLGTDTQYF. Drawing the rest from reference TRBV7-2 and TRBJ2-3, the complete variable domain is GAGVSQSPSNKVTEKGKDVELRCDPISGHTALYWYRQSLGQGLEFLIYFQGNSAPDKSGLPSDRFSAERTGGSVSTLTIQRTQQEDSAVYLCASSPLGTDTQYFGPGTRLTVL.

This clonotype was counted many times. This chain uses TRBV10-3 with TRBJ1-3; D uncertain. The CDR3 contains 16 residues. V lost 7 bases to trimming and J lost 2 bases, with 18 bases between them. Germline CDR1 ENHRY, CDR2 SYGVKD. DNA of the CDR3: TGTGCCATCACTCCAGGCGGTTCGGATCCTGGAAACACCATATATTTT. The encoded protein is CAITPGGSDPGNTIYF.

This clonotype has ten or more counts. The chain recombines TRBV4-2 with TRBJ2-7; tentative D call: TRBD2 (6 bases). V lost 6 bases to trimming and J lost 6 bases, with 9 bases between them. The V gene's germline CDR1 is LGHNA and CDR2 YNFKEQ. The CDR3 is 11 amino acids. CDR3 sequence: CASRHGGEQYF. CDR3 nucleotides: TGTGCCAGCAGGCACGGGGGCGAGCAGTACTTC.

This clonotype came up a few times. The chain joins TRBV5-4 to TRBJ2-1; no definite D call. The V gene's germline CDR1 is SGHNT and CDR2 YYREEE (reference sequence). The CDR3 has 16 amino acids. V gave up 0 bases and J gave up 1 base, with 11 bases separating them. The CDR3 protein is CASSLAGGWSYNEQFF. The CDR3 nucleotides read TGTGCCAGCAGCTTGGCCGGTGGGTGGTCCTACAATGAGCAGTTCTTC.

The chain joins TRBV13 to TRBJ2-3; 11 bases agree with TRBD2. The length of the CDR3 is 16 residues. Germline loops: CDR1 PRHDT, CDR2 FYEKMQ (reference sequence). After removal of 4 bases from V and 2 bases from J, the junction contained 5 bases not matched to a gene. The CDR3 DNA reads TGTGCCAGCAGCTCGGGACTAGCGGAAGTCACAGATACGCAGTATTTT. It is translated as CASSSGLAEVTDTQYF.

This clonotype was observed a handful of times. The chain has TRBV5-6 and TRBJ2-3; TRBD2 agrees at 7 bases. The CDR3 spans 14 residues. Germline V gives CDR1 SGHDT, CDR2 YYEEEE. The ends lost 3 bases at V and 6 bases at J; junction bases unmatched: 7. The CDR3 DNA is TGTGCCAGCAGCTGGGGGGGGGAGCGGGATACGCAGTATTTT. Its translation: CASSWGGERDTQYF.

At least ten counts were recorded for this clonotype. The chain has TRBV27 and TRBJ2-2, with D unclear. V was trimmed by 3 bases and J by 2 bases, leaving 7 bases between them. The germline V gene has CDR1 MNHEY and CDR2 SMNVEV (reference sequence). There are 14 residues in the CDR3. The CDR3 DNA reads as TGTGCCAGCAGTTTGAGGTACAACACCGGGGAGCTGTTTTTT. Its protein is CASSLRYNTGELFF.

This clonotype was found a few times. The chain couples TRBV28 to TRBJ1-1, with D possibly TRBD1 on 5 matching bases. CDR1 and CDR2 (germline): MDHEN, SYDVKM. The ends were cut back, 5 bases at V and 8 bases at J, with 6 bases in the middle. CDR3 length: 10 residues. This CDR3 reads CASSDREAFF. Written as DNA, the CDR3 is TGTGCCAGCAGTGACAGAGAAGCTTTCTTT. The full variable domain, completed using reference TRBV28 and TRBJ1-1, is DVKVTQSSRYLVKRTGEKVFLECVQDMDHENMFWYRQDPGLGLRLIYFSYDVKMKEKGDIPEGYSVSREKKERFSLILESASTNQTSMYLCASSDREAFFGQGTRLTVV.

This clonotype turned up a few times. V and J are TRBV2 and TRBJ2-2; 10 positions match TRBD2. There are 15 residues in the CDR3. The ends lost 8 bases at V and 5 bases at J; junction bases unmatched: 8. CDR1 is SNHLY, CDR2 FYNNEI, per germline. The CDR3 protein is CASGPGAGGTGELFF. CDR3 DNA: TGTGCCAGCGGACCTGGAGCGGGAGGGACCGGGGAGCTGTTTTTT. Using reference TRBV2 and TRBJ2-2 for the parts outside the CDR3, the full variable domain is EPEVTQTPSHQVTQMGQEVILRCVPISNHLYFYWYRQILGQKVEFLVSFYNNEISEKSEIFDDQFSVERPDGSNFTLKIRSTKLEDSAMYFCASGPGAGGTGELFFGEGSRLTVL.

This clonotype occurred a few times. V is TRBV20-1 and J is TRBJ1-3, with 9 bases aligning to TRBD1. The V and J ends lost 8 bases and 6 bases, in that order; junction bases with no gene match: 11. Germline V gene sequence: CDR1 DFQATT, CDR2 SNEGSKA (reference sequence). The CDR3 is 14 amino acids. This CDR3 is CSLKHDRGVNTIYF. The CDR3 DNA follows: TGCAGTCTCAAACACGACAGGGGGGTAAACACCATATATTTT.

A remark on this clonotype: A junction boundary mismatches the germline segment, possibly from a read error. The chain recombines TRBV20-1 with TRBJ1-5, with 8 bases fitting TRBD1. This CDR3 has 14 amino acids. Germline V CDR1 and CDR2: DFQATT, SNEGSKA (reference sequence). The chain's CDR3 is CSASPSGGNQPQDF. CDR3 nucleotides: TGCAGTGCTAGCCCCTCAGGGGGCAATCAGCCCCAGGATTTT.

The chain recombines TRBV20-1 with TRBJ1-4; 9 nucleotides agree with TRBD1. The CDR3 sequence is 14 residues long. Looked up from germline, CDR1 is DFQATT and CDR2 is SNEGSKA (reference sequence). With 3 bases clipped from V and 7 bases from J, the junction kept 6 bases outside the gene matches. DNA of the CDR3: TGCAGTGCTAGGCGACAGGGGGTGGGTGAAAAACTGTTTTTT. This gives the protein CSARRQGVGEKLFF.

V is TRBV6-2 or TRBV6-3 and J is TRBJ2-2, with TRBD1 matching 9 bases. CDR1 is MNHEY and CDR2 is SVGEGT in the germline V gene. The CDR3 is 15 residues long. J lost 6 bases, V lost 3 bases, and 5 bases had no gene match. The CDR3 nucleotides read TGTGCCAGCAGTTATGGACAGGGGAATTCCGGGGAGCTGTTTTTT. Translating it yields CASSYGQGNSGELFF.

The CDR3 here is CASSAPGQAYLSYEQYF. The CDR3 DNA sequence: TGTGCCAGCAGTGCTCCGGGACAGGCCTACCTTTCCTACGAGCAGTACTTC. V and J are TRBV28 and TRBJ2-7; 8 nucleotides align to TRBD1. Germline CDR1 MDHEN, CDR2 SYDVKM. The V and J ends lost 5 bases and 1 base, in that order; junction bases with no gene match: 13. The CDR3 totals 17 residues.

This clonotype was seen many times. The chain links TRBV29-1 to TRBJ2-5; D is perhaps TRBD2 (5 bases). The CDR3 consists of 13 residues. Germline lookup yields CDR1 SQVTM and CDR2 ANQGSEA. V was trimmed by 3 bases and J by 3 bases, leaving 11 bases between them. Here the CDR3 reads CSVDRGLKETQYF. The CDR3 DNA is TGCAGCGTTGACCGCGGGTTGAAAGAGACCCAGTACTTC. Based on the CDR3 plus reference TRBV29-1 and TRBJ2-5, the full variable domain is SAVISQKPSRDICQRGTSLTIQCQVDSQVTMMFWYRQQPGQSLTLIATANQGSEATYESGFVIDKFPISRPNLTFSTLTVSNMSPEDSSIYLCSVDRGLKETQYFGPGTRLLVL.

In this sample, this clonotype turned up many times. The chain has TRBV7-9 and TRBJ2-3, with D possibly being TRBD1 or TRBD2 (5 bases each). This CDR3 comprises 14 residues. The V end was cut by 4 bases, the J end by 4 bases, with 12 bases between. Per germline, CDR1 SEHNR and CDR2 FQNEAQ (reference sequence). The CDR3 region is CASSSLGESDTQYF. DNA of the CDR3: TGTGCCAGCAGCTCCTTAGGGGAGTCAGATACGCAGTATTTT.

This clonotype was seen at least ten times. This chain uses TRBV7-2 with TRBJ2-7, with D possibly TRBD1 on 6 matching bases. V shed 4 bases and J shed 3 bases, with 7 bases lying between them. The germline V gene encodes CDR1 SGHTA and CDR2 FQGNSA. The CDR3 is made up of 12 amino acids. The CDR3 loop reads CASSSRGYEQYF. The CDR3 DNA reads as TGTGCCAGCAGCTCCAGGGGCTACGAGCAGTACTTC.